Presented here are 8 T cell receptor beta chains from one specimen sequenced in a study of cytomegalovirus exposure and HLA in healthy donors. 13 Jbeta primers and 60 Vbeta primers were used for the PCR. Using immunoSEQ multiplex PCR, the repertoire was profiled, and TCRdb retains in-frame clones only, with some absent. The table shows approximately 100,000 clones, with 75% to 90% occurring only once. Specimen: PBMCs. Receptors were obtained from a young man in good health and CMV-seronegative.

The chain carries TRBV29-1 and TRBJ2-7, with 7 bases fitting TRBD2. The CDR3 consists of 13 residues. The germline gives CDR1 SQVTM, CDR2 ANQGSEA. Trimming cost V 5 bases and J 4 bases; bases outside gene matches: 8. The CDR3 loop reads CSVRSGASYEQYF. The CDR3, as DNA: TGCAGCGTTAGAAGCGGGGCGAGTTACGAGCAGTACTTC.

CDR3 sequence: CASSRSGLAAYEQYF. CDR3 in DNA: TGCGCCAGCAGCCGTTCGGGACTAGCGGCTTACGAGCAGTACTTC. V and J are TRBV4-1 and TRBJ2-7; the match to TRBD2 covers 11 bases. J gave up 4 bases and V 4 bases, and 6 bases lay outside the gene matches. The CDR3 is made up of 15 amino acids. Germline lookup yields CDR1 MGHRA and CDR2 YSYEKL.

This sequence joins TRBV6-1 and TRBJ1-3, with D unresolved. The germline gives CDR1 MNHNS, CDR2 SASEGT. This CDR3 is 15 amino acids long. The germline V and J ends were trimmed by 0 bases and 0 bases, with 6 bases remaining between them. The CDR3 sequence: CASSEATSSGNTIYF. CDR3 nucleotide sequence: TGTGCCAGCAGTGAAGCCACCAGCTCTGGAAACACCATATATTTT.

This clone has more than one count but fewer than ten. This chain links TRBV2 with TRBJ2-1; D possibly corresponds to TRBD1 (5 bases). This CDR3 spans 14 amino acids. V was trimmed by 8 bases and J by 3 bases, leaving 14 bases between them. CDR1 is SNHLY, CDR2 FYNNEI, per germline. Here the CDR3 reads CASVTGNYYNEQFF. As DNA, the CDR3 is TGTGCCAGCGTCACAGGCAATTACTACAATGAGCAGTTCTTC.

This rearrangement joins TRBV9 to TRBJ1-1; 8 positions match TRBD1. This CDR3 contains 17 residues. Germline loops: CDR1 SGDLS, CDR2 YYNGEE. Unmatched junction bases numbered 11, after V lost 0 bases and J lost 4 bases. The CDR3 is CASSVGRGRGTATEAFF. The DNA of the CDR3 is TGTGCCAGCAGCGTAGGCAGGGGGCGCGGAACGGCCACTGAAGCTTTCTTT.

The V call is TRBV11-3, the J call TRBJ2-3; TRBD1 matches at 7 bases. The CDR3 sequence is 12 residues long. The germline V gene has CDR1 SGHNT and CDR2 YENEEA. Trimming removed 5 bases from V and 6 bases from J; junction bases left unmatched: 2. The CDR3 bases are TGTGCCAGCAGCCACAGGGGCGATACGCAGTATTTT. Protein product: CASSHRGDTQYF.

This chain links TRBV5-6 with TRBJ2-5; TRBD2 aligns across 7 bases. The CDR3 has 16 residues. CDR1 is SGHDT, CDR2 YYEEEE, per germline. The V gene end was trimmed by 0 bases and the J gene end by 1 base; junction bases not matched to a gene: 6. CDR3 residues: CASSLGFGGGQETQYF. The CDR3 nucleotides read TGTGCCAGCAGCTTGGGTTTTGGCGGGGGCCAAGAGACCCAGTACTTC.

This clone was seen a few times. This CDR3 is CASSLGAGGSSYEQYF. The CDR3 DNA reads as TGTGCCAGCAGCCTGGGGGCGGGGGGCTCCTCCTACGAGCAGTACTTC. The V gene is TRBV4-2, the J gene TRBJ2-7, with 8 positions matching TRBD2. CDR1 LGHNA and CDR2 YNFKEQ come from the germline V gene. This CDR3 spans 16 amino acids. V shed 4 bases, J shed 0 bases, and the junction held 8 bases outside the gene matches.